This TCR beta chain originates from a study of T cells expressing NK-cell markers (dated by TCRdb to 2018 to 2021). Background for the entire study: In sorted CD3+CD56+NKG2C+, CD3+CD56+NKG2C- and CD3+CD56-NKG2C+ T-cell subsets from eight donors, TCR beta-chain repertoires were profiled. Libraries were sequenced as 2 x 150 bp reads on Illumina HiSeq 2000/2500, MiSeq or NextSeq. Most of the eight sequenced donors were HCMV-seropositive and one was HCMV-seronegative. All eight donors whose samples were sequenced were randomly selected healthy volunteers, three of them men and five women.

TCRdb lists the instrument as Illumina HiSeq 2000. The TCR beta cDNA libraries were made using 5'RACE template switching, a step that added both a universal primer site and unique molecular identifiers. Priming for cDNA synthesis came from the TCR beta constant segment, and two successive PCR amplification steps followed. Per the authors' processing: MIGEC was used to demultiplex reads and group reads by UMI, and MiTCR was used to assemble and quantify clonotypes. Only TCR cDNA sequences supported by at least two reads were kept to exclude erroneous sequences. The tcR package was used for downstream repertoire analysis, with clonotypes matched between fractions based on CDR3 nucleotide sequence plus V segment. VDJmatch was used to annotate antigen specificity against VDJdb, with one amino acid substitution in CDR3 allowed. Through TCRdb reprocessing, the reads give one entry per CDR3 protein sequence; DNA is omitted. TCRdb, not the authors, supplied the V and J calls. In this sample's table one finds around 280,000 distinct CDR3 sequences. Approximately 0.39% of the sample rests with the top ten.

General conclusions and limits of the study: In 6 or 7 donors, the dominant CD3+CD56+NKG2C+ clonotypes ranked among the top 10 CD8+ clonotypes, making up 1.0-7.0% of CD8+ T cells. Whether the expanded NKG2C-expressing T cell clones were specific for HCMV antigens remained unclear. Those dominant clonotypes were again the most abundant among CD3+CD56-NKG2C+ cells in a few donors, at about 25-65%.

CDR1 and CDR2 (DFQATT, SNEGSKA) derive from the germline V gene (reference sequence). The CDR3 runs 16 amino acids, cysteine and phenylalanine included. Only the protein is on record. HCMV-specific IgG was detected in serum with a commercial ELISA kit to determine HCMV serostatus. Ficoll density gradient centrifugation was used to isolate peripheral blood mononuclear cells from blood. Worth noting for this clonotype: No antigen is known for it.

The receptor comes from a man younger than 35 in good health. Donor details come from another sample of the same person, matched by shared clones. Sequencing input: blood T cells: a sorted CD56 or NKG2C T cell subset, CD4+ or CD8+ T cells, or bulk PBMC T cells (not recorded which). Here the chain combines TRBV20-1 and TRBJ2-1; without DNA, the TCRdb call of TRBD2 cannot be checked. CDR3 protein: CSARDRVRSAGSEQFF.